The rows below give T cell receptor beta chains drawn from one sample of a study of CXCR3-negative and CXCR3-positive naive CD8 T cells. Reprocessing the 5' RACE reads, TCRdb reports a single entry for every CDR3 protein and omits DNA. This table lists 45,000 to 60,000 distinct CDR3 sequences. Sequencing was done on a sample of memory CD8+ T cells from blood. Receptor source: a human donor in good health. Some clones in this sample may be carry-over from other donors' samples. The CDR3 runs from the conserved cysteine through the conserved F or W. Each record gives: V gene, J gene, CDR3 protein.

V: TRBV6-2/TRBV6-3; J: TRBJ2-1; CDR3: CATMGGMNEQFF
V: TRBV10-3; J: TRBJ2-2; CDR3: CAISRPGASGELFF
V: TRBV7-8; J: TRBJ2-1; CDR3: CASSFSPNEQFF
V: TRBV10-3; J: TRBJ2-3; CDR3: CAISDQKGADTQYF
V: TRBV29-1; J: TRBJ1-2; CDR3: CSVGGGLYSLSGYTF
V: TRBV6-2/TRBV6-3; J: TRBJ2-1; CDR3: CASKDRAFRNEQFF
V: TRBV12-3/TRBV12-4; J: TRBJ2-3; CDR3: CASSPGGTQYF
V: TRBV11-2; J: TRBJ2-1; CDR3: CASSLATGFSEQFF
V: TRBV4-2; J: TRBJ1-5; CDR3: CASSQDPQVGLTVNQPQHF
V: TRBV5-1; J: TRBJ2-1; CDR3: CASSPGPRVNEQFF
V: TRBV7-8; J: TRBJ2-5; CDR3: CASSLSEWGEETQYF
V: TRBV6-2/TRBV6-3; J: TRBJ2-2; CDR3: CASSAGTSVGELFF
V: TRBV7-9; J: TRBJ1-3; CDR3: CASRPGQGVNTIYF
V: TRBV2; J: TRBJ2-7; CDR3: CASSEALGPSLEQYF
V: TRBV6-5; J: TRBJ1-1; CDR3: CASTQGAGAEAFF
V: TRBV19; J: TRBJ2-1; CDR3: CASSIVHSSYNEQFF
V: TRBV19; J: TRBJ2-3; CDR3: CASSSRGFTDTQYF
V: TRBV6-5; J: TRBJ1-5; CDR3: CASGTENQPQHF
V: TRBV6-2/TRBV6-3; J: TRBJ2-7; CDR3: CASSEGNGYEQYF
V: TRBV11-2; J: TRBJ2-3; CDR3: CASSWLPASTDTQYF
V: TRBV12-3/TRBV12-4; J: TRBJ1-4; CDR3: CASSSQRGMTNEKLFF
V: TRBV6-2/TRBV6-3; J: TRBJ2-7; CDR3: CASSYSFGQGAQYF
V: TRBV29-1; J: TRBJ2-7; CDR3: CSVAAGTAGYEQYF
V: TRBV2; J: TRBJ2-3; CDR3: CASSEITDTQYF
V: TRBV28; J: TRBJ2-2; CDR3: CASSSDRPNTGELFF
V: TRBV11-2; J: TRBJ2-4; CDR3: CASSQGAKNIQYF
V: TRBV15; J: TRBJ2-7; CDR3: CATSRDRDRGVHEQYF
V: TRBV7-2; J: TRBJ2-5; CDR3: CASSPGTSGGAGETQYF
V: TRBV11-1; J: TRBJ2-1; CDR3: CASSFRGNYNEQFF
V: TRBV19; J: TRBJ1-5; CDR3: CASSTGGADQPQHF
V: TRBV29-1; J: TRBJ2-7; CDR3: CSVEDTRSPVGEQYF
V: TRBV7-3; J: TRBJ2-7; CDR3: CASSLEDTSYEQYF
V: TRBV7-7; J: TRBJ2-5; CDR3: CASSLLRGPGETQYF
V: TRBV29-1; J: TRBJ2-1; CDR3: CSLDPPGGYNEQFF
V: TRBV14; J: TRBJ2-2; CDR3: CASSQGYRVGFAGELFF
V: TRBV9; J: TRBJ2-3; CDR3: CASSVGTSGFTDTQYF
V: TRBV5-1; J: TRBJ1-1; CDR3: CASSPYEENTEAFF
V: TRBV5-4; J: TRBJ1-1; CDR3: CASSRKTEALF
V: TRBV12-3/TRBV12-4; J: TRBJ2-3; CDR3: CASSWSTDTQYF